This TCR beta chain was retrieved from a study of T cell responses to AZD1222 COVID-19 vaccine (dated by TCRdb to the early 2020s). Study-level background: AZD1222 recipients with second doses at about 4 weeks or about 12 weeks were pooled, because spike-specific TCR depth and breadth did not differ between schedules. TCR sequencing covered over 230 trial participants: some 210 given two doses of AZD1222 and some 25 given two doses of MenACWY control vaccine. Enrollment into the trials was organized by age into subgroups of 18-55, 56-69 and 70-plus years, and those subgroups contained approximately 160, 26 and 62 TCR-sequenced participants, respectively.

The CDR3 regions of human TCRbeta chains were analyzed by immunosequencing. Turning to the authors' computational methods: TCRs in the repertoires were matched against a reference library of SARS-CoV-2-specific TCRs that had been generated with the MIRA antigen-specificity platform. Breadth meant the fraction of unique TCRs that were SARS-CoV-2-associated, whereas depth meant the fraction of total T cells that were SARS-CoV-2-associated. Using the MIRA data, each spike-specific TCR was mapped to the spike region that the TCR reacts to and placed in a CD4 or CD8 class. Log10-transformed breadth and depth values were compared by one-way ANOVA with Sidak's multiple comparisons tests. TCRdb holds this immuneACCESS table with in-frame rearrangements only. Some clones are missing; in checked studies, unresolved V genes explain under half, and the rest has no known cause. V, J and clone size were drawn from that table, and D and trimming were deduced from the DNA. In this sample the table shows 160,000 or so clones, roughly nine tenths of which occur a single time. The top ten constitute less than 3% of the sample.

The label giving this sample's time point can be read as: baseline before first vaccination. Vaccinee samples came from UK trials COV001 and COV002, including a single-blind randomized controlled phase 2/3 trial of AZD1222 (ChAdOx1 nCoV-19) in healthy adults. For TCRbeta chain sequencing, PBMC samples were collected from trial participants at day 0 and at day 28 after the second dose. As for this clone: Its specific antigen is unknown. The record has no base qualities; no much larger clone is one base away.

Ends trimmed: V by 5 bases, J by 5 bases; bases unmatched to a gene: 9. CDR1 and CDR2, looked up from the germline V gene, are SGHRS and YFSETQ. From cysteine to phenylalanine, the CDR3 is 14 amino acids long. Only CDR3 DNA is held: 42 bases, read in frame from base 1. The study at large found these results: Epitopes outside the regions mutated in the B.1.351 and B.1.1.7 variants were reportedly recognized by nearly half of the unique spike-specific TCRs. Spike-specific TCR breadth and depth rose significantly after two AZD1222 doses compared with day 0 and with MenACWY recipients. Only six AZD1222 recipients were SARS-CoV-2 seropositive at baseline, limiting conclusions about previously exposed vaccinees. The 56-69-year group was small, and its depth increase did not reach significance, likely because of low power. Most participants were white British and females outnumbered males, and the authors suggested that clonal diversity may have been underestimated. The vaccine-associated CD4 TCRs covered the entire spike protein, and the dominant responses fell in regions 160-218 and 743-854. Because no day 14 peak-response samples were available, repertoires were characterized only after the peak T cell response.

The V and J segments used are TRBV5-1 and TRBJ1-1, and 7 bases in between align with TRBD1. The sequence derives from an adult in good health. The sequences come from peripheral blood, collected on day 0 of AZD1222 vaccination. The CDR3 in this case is CASSPAGGGTEAFF. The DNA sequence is TGCGCCAGCAGTCCCGCAGGGGGAGGTACTGAAGCTTTCTTT.